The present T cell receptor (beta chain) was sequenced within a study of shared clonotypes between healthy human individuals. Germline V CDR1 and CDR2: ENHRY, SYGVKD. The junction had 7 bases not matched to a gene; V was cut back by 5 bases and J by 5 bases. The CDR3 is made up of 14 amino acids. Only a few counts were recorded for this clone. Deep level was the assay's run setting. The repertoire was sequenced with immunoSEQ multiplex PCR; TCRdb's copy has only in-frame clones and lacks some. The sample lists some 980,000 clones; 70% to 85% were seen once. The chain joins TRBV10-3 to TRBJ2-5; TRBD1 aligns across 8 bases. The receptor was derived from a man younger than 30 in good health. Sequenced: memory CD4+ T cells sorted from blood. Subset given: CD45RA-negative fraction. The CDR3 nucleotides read TGTGCCATCAGTCCACAGGGGGGAGGCGAGACCCAGTACTTC. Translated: CAISPQGGGETQYF.